Following are 3 T cell receptor delta chains from one sample sequenced in a study of gammadelta T cells in human blood. TCRdb called clones from the RT-PCR reads again using CATT. The sample carries some 760 delta-chain clones, 45% to 60% recorded once. Specimen: Vgamma9Vdelta2 gamma-delta T cells from infant blood. Receptors originate from a human donor.

This clone was detected a few times. Given a far larger clone just one base away, this is likely a sequencing read error. The same CDR3 can be traced to other DNA sequences in this sample. J is TRDJ1 and V is TRDV2; 13 bases align to TRDD3. The CDR3 totals 20 residues. Per germline, CDR1 GEAIGNYY and CDR2 EKD. The CDR3 spells CACDTVTGGYAAGYTDKLIF. Here the CDR3 DNA reads TGTGCCTGTGACACCGTGACTGGGGGATACGCGGCCGGCTACACTGATAAACTCATCTTT.

Comment on this clone: A read error is the likely source, as a far larger clone sits one nucleotide away. The V call is TRDV2, the J call TRDJ2, with D tentatively TRDD3 (6 bases). This CDR3 contains 14 residues. Trimming took off 3 bases at V and 7 bases at J, with 14 bases between the two ends. Germline V gene lookup returns CDR1 GEAIGNYY and CDR2 EKD. In nucleotides, the CDR3 is TGTGCCTGTGACTCTATTACTGGGATAGCACAACTCTTCTTT. This sequence encodes CACDSITGIAQLFF.

Note on this clone: This likely came from a read error, as a far larger clone is one base away. The V and J genes are TRDV2 and TRDJ2, with 12 bases fitting TRDD3. This CDR3 comprises 19 residues. The trim removed 2 bases at V and 3 bases at J, leaving 12 bases unmatched. Germline values: CDR1 GEAIGNYY, CDR2 EKD. CDR3 in DNA: TGTGCCTGTGACAATGTCTGGGGGATACGAGGCTCTGTGACAGCACAACTCTTCTTT. Translation: CACDNVWGIRGSVTAQLFF.